This is a list of T cell receptor beta chains from one sample in a study of cytomegalovirus exposure and HLA in healthy donors. Sequenced by immunoSEQ multiplex PCR; TCRdb stores in-frame clones only, minus some. The repertoire includes around 110,000 clones, 80% to 85% of them detected once, and 3% to 5% sits in the top ten. The sample was PBMCs. The receptors were sampled from a woman aged 25-40 years in good health and CMV-seronegative. CDR3s leave out the opening cysteine and the closing phenylalanine or tryptophan.

J gene | V gene | CDR3 protein
TRBJ2-1 | TRBV5-1 | ASSLTGGHLNEQF
NA | TRBV2 | ASSETSGYPYEQY
NA | TRBV11-2 | ASSLGLAGVYEQY
TRBJ1-5 | TRBV28 | ASRRRMTGGNQPQH
TRBJ1-1 | TRBV6-5 | ASSSGFGDTEAF
TRBJ2-1 | TRBV5-1 | ASSGRDRWNEQF
TRBJ2-4 | TRBV19 | ASSIRSGGIQY
TRBJ2-1 | TRBV5-1 | ASSSVGEAYNEQF
TRBJ1-5 | TRBV5-1 | ASSLDGRNQPQH
TRBJ2-7 | TRBV7-9 | SSSRGGKDEQY
NA | TRBV20-1 | SASLGSEQY
TRBJ2-3 | TRBV19 | ASSVAGGPNTQY
TRBJ2-5 | TRBV7-2 | ASSWWLAGGEGETQY
TRBJ2-1 | TRBV27 | ASISSSFVQF
TRBJ2-2 | TRBV6-5 | ASSSGTHTGELF
TRBJ2-2 | TRBV28 | ASSFGLENGELF
TRBJ2-7 | TRBV5-1 | ASSLAGLANEQY
TRBJ1-6 | TRBV10-2 | ASSEFPYNSPLH
TRBJ2-1 | TRBV7-9 | ASSLEGRGSISYNEQF
TRBJ2-1 | TRBV2 | ASLRGLTSYNEQF
TRBJ2-5 | TRBV20-1 | SGQGEQTQY
TRBJ2-3 | TRBV19 | ASSPQGATDTQY
TRBJ2-3 | TRBV15 | ATTPGLSTDTQY
TRBJ2-1 | TRBV10-2 | ASTPAPGGLAGSAYNEQF
TRBJ2-7 | TRBV27 | ASSFSGSAGFSEQY
TRBJ2-1 | TRBV5-4 | ASSLGLAGSEQF
TRBJ1-4 | TRBV5-1 | ASSNQGIVDEKLF
TRBJ2-2 | TRBV6-5 | ASRGAPVGELF
TRBJ2-1 | TRBV28 | ASSPGNNEQF
TRBJ2-7 | TRBV5-6 | ASSTGGRVEY
TRBJ1-1 | TRBV7-8 | ASSLTPDIQNTEAF
TRBJ1-3 | TRBV7-9 | ASSGLGQISGNTIY
TRBJ2-7 | TRBV6-6 | ASSNRDRGQSYEQY
TRBJ2-7 | TRBV28 | ASSLRGLEQY
TRBJ2-3 | TRBV6-5 | ASRDGRDTQY
TRBJ2-1 | TRBV18 | ASSREGQGALNEQF
TRBJ1-4 | TRBV4-1 | ASSQDGTGWEKLF
TRBJ1-2 | TRBV7-8 | ASSPQQGATYGYT
TRBJ2-3 | TRBV7-9 | ASSLRGQSDTQY
TRBJ2-7 | TRBV7-2 | ASSTGLAGGLYEQY
TRBJ1-5 | TRBV28 | ASRQGDQPQH
TRBJ1-3 | TRBV5-1 | ASSLDGGDLKNTIY
TRBJ1-5 | TRBV18 | ASSPTPPGQTNQPQH
TRBJ1-5 | TRBV28 | ASSLWDSYQPQH
TRBJ1-6 | TRBV7-2 | ASSSGTPYNSPLH
TRBJ2-7 | TRBV6-5 | ASSTAYRGEQY
TRBJ2-2 | TRBV11-2 | ASSLDLGGTGELF
TRBJ2-7 | TRBV19 | ASSTQALGEQY
TRBJ1-1 | TRBV6-5 | ASSKEGGTEAF
TRBJ1-2 | TRBV6-5 | ASSYEGNGYT
TRBJ2-2 | TRBV27 | AVARARELF